These T cell receptor beta chains were read from a single sample in a study of response to subunit inactivated influenza vaccine. TCRdb recomputed calls from the RT-PCR reads with MiXCR, one row per CDR3 protein. The sample has fewer than 200,000 distinct CDR3 sequences, about 9.3% seen once; the top ten hold 11%. The sample in question was non-naive T cells sorted from PBMCs, obtained on the day of vaccination. The receptors come from a man aged 45-65 years who received an inactivated influenza vaccine. Both conserved end residues are part of each CDR3.

j_call v_call cdr3_aa
TRBJ2-2 TRBV12-3/TRBV12-4 CASSLAPLNTGELFF
TRBJ1-2 TRBV19 CASRTTGGYGYTF
TRBJ2-7 TRBV20-1 CSAENGQGRSYEQYF
TRBJ2-5 TRBV28 CASSLGRRSLQTQYF
TRBJ2-4 TRBV7-2 CVSSLEGAGKNIQYF
TRBJ2-5 TRBV28 CASSIAGYKYF
TRBJ2-1 TRBV5-6 CASSFSGAVYNEQFF
TRBJ2-2 TRBV4-3 CASSQDGVNTGELFF
TRBJ2-5 TRBV25-1 CASSEGQDSYQETQYF
TRBJ2-1 TRBV3-1 CASSQVGLASNEQFF
TRBJ2-5 TRBV29-1 CSVERGAGETQYF
TRBJ2-5 TRBV27 CASSLGGRSGETQYF
TRBJ1-2 TRBV2 CASSATGEHGYTF
TRBJ2-7 TRBV30 CAWSFVGLLEQYF
TRBJ1-2 TRBV2 CASSSTGLGYTF
TRBJ2-7 TRBV10-3 CAISESMRTFYEQYF
TRBJ2-4 TRBV28 CASRSGTGYIQYF
TRBJ2-6 TRBV7-2 CASSPGGGSSGANVLTF
TRBJ1-6 TRBV28 CASSFSGGSSYNSPLHF
TRBJ2-7 TRBV11-2 CVSSLDRGLGEQYF
TRBJ1-5 TRBV14 CASSQSSNQPQHF
TRBJ2-1 TRBV6-6 CATTQGGRDEQFF
TRBJ2-3 TRBV18 CASSPGAGDTQYF
TRBJ1-6 TRBV4-2 CASSQALGNSPLHF
TRBJ2-1 TRBV4-2 CASSQVPQGANNEQFF
TRBJ2-1 TRBV9 CASSVRPGAGGSYNEQFF
TRBJ1-3 TRBV6-1 CASSEVGSGNTIYF
TRBJ2-4 TRBV12-3/TRBV12-4 CASSFRGSDIQYF
TRBJ1-4 TRBV28 CASSSGYREANEKLFF
TRBJ2-2 TRBV25-1 CASMAQENTGELFF
TRBJ1-4 TRBV4-3 CASSQEGRNSEKLFF
TRBJ2-3 TRBV7-2 CASSQRAGPDTQYF
TRBJ1-1 TRBV5-6 CASSLVRDLNTEAFF
TRBJ2-3 TRBV29-1 CSVEGGQATTDTQYF
TRBJ2-3 TRBV11-2 CASSGRTSGRDSTDTQYF
TRBJ1-4 TRBV5-1 CASSYITGEIEKLFF
TRBJ2-5 TRBV7-2 CASSPGGQRETQYF
TRBJ1-6 TRBV20-1 CSARDWSADYNSPLHF
TRBJ2-4 TRBV2 CASSEANYLAKNIQYF
TRBJ1-5 TRBV6-2/TRBV6-3 CASSYTWGGNQPQHF
TRBJ2-1 TRBV6-4 CASSDSSPGEQFF
TRBJ1-4 TRBV28 CASNPPGADEKLFF
TRBJ2-3 TRBV27 CASSLGLGYTDTQYF
TRBJ2-7 TRBV6-1 CASTSGEASYEQYF
TRBJ2-3 TRBV30 CAWSFATDTQYF
TRBJ2-5 TRBV5-1 CASGSGSQATQYF
TRBJ2-7 TRBV5-1 CASSLGPGTREQYF
TRBJ1-1 TRBV7-2 CASSLNPEGEAFF
TRBJ2-3 TRBV20-1 CSARDLRIDTQYF
TRBJ2-1 TRBV12-3/TRBV12-4 CASSLGPGTGNEQFF
TRBJ1-5 TRBV6-1 CASSRHLTGPQHF
TRBJ1-2 TRBV4-1 CASSQAGPGIRVYTF
TRBJ2-3 TRBV9 CASSLGVTQYF
TRBJ2-7 TRBV5-1 CASSTGTGEQYF
TRBJ1-1 TRBV25-1 CASSAESNTEAFF